These T cell receptor beta chains were read from a single sample in a study of T cells in Graves' hyperthyroidism and ophthalmopathy. TCRdb independently ran MiXCR on the multiplex PCR reads; one entry per CDR3 protein. This table has roughly 350,000 distinct CDR3 sequences, roughly 14% appearing once. The sequenced sample consisted of blood. These receptors came from a woman under 40 with Graves' hyperthyroidism. The CDR3 runs from the conserved cysteine through the conserved F or W. Each record gives: CDR3 protein, CDR3 DNA, D gene, V gene, clone size, J gene. D genes are given only for firm matches. The listing skips clone size in some rows; elsewhere it reads once, few, many or a size class.

CASSTQGARNEKLFF TGTGCCAGCAGTACGCAGGGGGCCCGTAATGAAAAACTGTTTTTT TRBD1 TRBV6-1 few TRBJ1-4
CASSTVWRGNTGELFF TGTGCCAGCAGCACAGTCTGGCGGGGGAACACCGGGGAGCTGTTTTTT NA TRBV7-9 NA TRBJ2-2
CAGSGAGTGGDLRETQYF TGTGCCGGCAGTGGCGCCGGGACAGGAGGGGATCTTCGGGAGACCCAGTACTTC TRBD1 TRBV6-1 NA TRBJ2-5
CAISGQGPVTPLHF TGTGCCATCAGTGGACAGGGTCCAGTAACACCCCTCCACTTT TRBD1 TRBV10-3 NA TRBJ1-6
CASRRTSGYTGELFF TGTGCCAGCAGGCGGACTAGCGGGTACACCGGGGAGCTGTTTTTT TRBD2 TRBV2 many TRBJ2-2
CASSPNGTPSRSDTQYF TGTGCCAGCAGCCCGAACGGTACTCCATCTAGGTCAGATACGCAGTATTTT NA TRBV27 NA TRBJ2-3
CASSVVGTSGRLDEQFF TGTGCCAGCAGCGTAGTGGGAACTAGCGGGAGGCTGGATGAGCAGTTCTTC TRBD2 TRBV9 few TRBJ2-1
CASSQELRNEQFF TGCGCCAGCAGCCAAGAGTTACGGAATGAGCAGTTCTTC NA TRBV4-3 NA TRBJ2-1
CASSFQQGTGGYAF TGTGCCAGCAGTTTTCAACAGGGTACGGGGGGCTACGCCTTC NA TRBV12-3/TRBV12-4 NA TRBJ1-2
CASSVDGANSYEQYF TGTGCCAGCAGCGTAGATGGGGCAAACTCCTACGAGCAGTACTTC NA TRBV9 NA TRBJ2-7
CASRPLQGGIYEQYF TGTGCCAGCAGGCCCCTACAGGGGGGGATCTACGAGCAGTACTTC NA TRBV27 once TRBJ2-7
CATSEGGLAGYEQFF TGTGCCACCAGTGAGGGGGGACTAGCGGGATATGAGCAGTTCTTC TRBD2 TRBV24-1 few TRBJ2-1
CSARDPTGANEQFF TGCAGTGCTAGGGACCCAACGGGGGCAAATGAGCAGTTCTTC NA TRBV20-1 many TRBJ2-1
CSARDLGSFGSSYEQYF TGCAGTGCTAGAGATTTAGGCAGCTTTGGAAGCTCCTACGAGCAGTACTTC NA TRBV20-1 many TRBJ2-7
CASSSLYGTSETYEQYF TGTGCCAGCAGTTCCCTGTACGGGACTAGCGAAACCTACGAGCAGTACTTC TRBD2 TRBV12-3/TRBV12-4 many TRBJ2-7
CASSLDLGAGELFF TGTGCCAGCAGTTTGGACCTGGGGGCCGGGGAGCTGTTTTTT NA TRBV27 many TRBJ2-2
CASSFALYTKETQYF TGTGCCAGCAGTTTCGCGTTATATACTAAAGAGACCCAGTACTTC NA TRBV12-3/TRBV12-4 many TRBJ2-5
CSADRGLNTEAFF TGCAGTGCAGACAGGGGGCTGAACACTGAAGCTTTCTTT TRBD1 TRBV20-1 many TRBJ1-1
CASSDGTGGAGGNQPQHF TGTGCCAGCAGTGACGGGACAGGGGGCGCAGGGGGAAATCAGCCCCAGCATTTT TRBD1 TRBV6-1 few TRBJ1-5
CSVEPAGWDTQYF TGCAGCGTTGAACCGGCGGGGTGGGATACGCAGTATTTT NA TRBV29-1 few TRBJ2-3
CSARPGQGGNEQYF TGCAGTGCCCGACCGGGACAGGGGGGCAACGAGCAGTACTTC TRBD1 TRBV20-1 few TRBJ2-7
CASSAGKPETQYF TGTGCCAGCAGCGCAGGGAAGCCGGAGACCCAGTACTTC NA TRBV7-9 NA TRBJ2-5
CASSLIRQDTQYF TGTGCCAGCAGCTTAATAAGGCAAGATACGCAGTATTTT NA TRBV7-8 many TRBJ2-3
CASSYQGEGGEQFF TGTGCCAGCAGTTATCAGGGGGAGGGGGGTGAGCAGTTCTTC NA TRBV6-2/TRBV6-3 few TRBJ2-1
CASSPQTYTDTQYF TGTGCCAGCTCACCACAAACCTACACAGATACGCAGTATTTT NA TRBV28 many TRBJ2-3
CASSRLAGADDSNQPQHF TGTGCCAGCAGCCGCCTCGCAGGGGCTGATGATAGCAATCAGCCCCAGCATTTT NA TRBV3-1 few TRBJ1-5
CASSQKGRLIRGYTF TGTGCCAGCAGCCAGAAGGGACGGCTTATAAGGGGCTACACCTTC NA TRBV27 many TRBJ1-2
CASSESGALHEKLFF TGTGCCAGCAGCGAATCAGGGGCCCTTCATGAAAAACTGTTTTTT NA TRBV11-2 many TRBJ1-4
CASSEGTSGHNNEQFF TGTGCCAGCAGCGAGGGGACTAGCGGGCATAACAATGAGCAGTTCTTC TRBD2 TRBV9 NA TRBJ2-1
CASSLAGDTKFYNEQFF TGTGCCAGCAGCTTAGCTGGAGACACGAAGTTCTACAATGAGCAGTTCTTC NA TRBV7-9 many TRBJ2-1
CASRASGSRTYNEQFF TGTGCCAGCAGAGCGAGCGGGAGCAGGACCTACAATGAGCAGTTCTTC TRBD2 TRBV28 many TRBJ2-1
CASRIEYPSGELFF TGTGCCAGCAGGATAGAGTACCCTTCCGGGGAGCTGTTTTTT NA TRBV28 many TRBJ2-2
CASSETGTLETQYF TGTGCCAGCAGTGAAACCGGGACTTTAGAGACCCAGTACTTC NA TRBV28 many TRBJ2-5
CASSGNRETSGYTF TGTGCCAGCAGTGGGAACCGGGAGACCAGTGGCTACACCTTC NA TRBV6-1 NA TRBJ1-2
CASSESVAGAGYEQYF TGTGCCAGCAGTGAATCTGTAGCGGGAGCGGGCTACGAGCAGTACTTC TRBD2 TRBV6-1 many TRBJ2-7
CASISGGGAVFYEQYF TGTGCCAGCATTTCCGGCGGGGGCGCCGTCTTCTACGAGCAGTACTTC NA TRBV6-1 NA TRBJ2-7
CASSTDGTAREQFF TGTGCCAGCAGTACGGATGGGACTGCCCGTGAGCAGTTCTTC NA TRBV28 many TRBJ2-1
CASSHDSYNEQFF TGTGCCAGCAGCCATGACTCCTACAATGAGCAGTTCTTC NA TRBV12-3/TRBV12-4 many TRBJ2-1
CASGPLNANEQFF TGTGCCAGCGGCCCCCTTAATGCTAATGAGCAGTTCTTC NA TRBV2 many TRBJ2-1
CASTGRVGELFF TGTGCCAGCACCGGTAGGGTCGGGGAGCTGTTTTTT NA TRBV28 few TRBJ2-2
CASSPVQRDVSEQFF TGTGCCAGCAGTCCCGTCCAGCGGGATGTTAGTGAGCAGTTCTTC TRBD2 TRBV2 many TRBJ2-1
CATKIAGDSEQYF TGTGCCACCAAAATAGCGGGAGATTCTGAGCAGTACTTC TRBD2 TRBV12-3/TRBV12-4 many TRBJ2-7
CASSQSGWYQETQYF TGTGCCAGCAGCCAATCAGGCTGGTACCAAGAGACCCAGTACTTC NA TRBV14 many TRBJ2-5
CASSYQSGTGESEQFF TGTGCCAGCAGTTACCAATCCGGGACAGGGGAGAGTGAGCAGTTCTTC TRBD1 TRBV6-5 NA TRBJ2-1
CASTRPGTSGSGDTQYF TGTGCCAGCACTAGACCCGGGACTAGCGGGAGCGGAGATACGCAGTATTTT TRBD2 TRBV6-1 many TRBJ2-3
CSAPPSSGDYNEQFF TGCAGTGCTCCTCCCTCTAGCGGAGACTACAATGAGCAGTTCTTC TRBD2 TRBV20-1 few TRBJ2-1